This is a list of T cell receptor beta chains from one sample in a study of blood T cell repertoires in COVID-19. The assay was immunoSEQ multiplex PCR, and TCRdb's table has in-frame clones only and misses some. The profile shows more than 150,000 clones, around 90% of them singletons. The sequenced material came from peripheral blood. The receptors come from a man aged 40-55 years with acute or convalescent COVID-19. Each CDR3 is given with its conserved first and last residue. The order of the fields is D gene, clone size, V gene, J gene, CDR3 protein, CDR3 DNA. A D gene is named only where the DNA matches it firmly. Clone size is given for some rows only: seen once, a few or many times, or a class if the clone is expanded.

.,once,TRBV7-8,TRBJ2-7,CASSLAAGDTYEQYF,TGTGCCAGCAGCTTAGCGGCAGGGGATACCTACGAGCAGTACTTC
TRBD1,.,TRBV7-8,TRBJ1-3,CASSQGQGGFGGNTIYF,TGTGCCAGCAGCCAAGGACAGGGTGGGTTCGGTGGAAACACCATATATTTT
TRBD2,.,TRBV6-5,TRBJ2-5,CASSLLALPETQYF,TGTGCCAGCAGTTTACTAGCGTTGCCAGAGACCCAGTACTTC
TRBD1,few,TRBV29-1,TRBJ1-6,CSVRDRGNSPLHF,TGCAGCGTTCGGGACAGGGGTAATTCACCCCTCCACTTT
TRBD2,once,TRBV7-2,TRBJ2-2,CASSSGLAGGRELFF,TGTGCCAGCAGCTCCGGACTAGCGGGGGGGCGGGAGCTGTTTTTT
TRBD1,few,TRBV10-3,TRBJ1-5,CAISDRRGQANQPQHF,TGTGCCATCAGTGATAGGCGAGGACAGGCCAATCAGCCCCAGCATTTT
.,.,TRBV19,TRBJ2-5,CASSMTGQETQYF,TGTGCCAGTAGTATGACAGGCCAAGAGACCCAGTACTTC
TRBD1,.,TRBV12-5,TRBJ2-4,CASGDWDRIAKNIQYF,TGTGCTAGTGGTGACTGGGACAGGATAGCCAAAAACATTCAGTACTTC
TRBD1,.,TRBV5-1,TRBJ2-1,CASSLGQGDNEQFF,TGCGCCAGCAGCTTAGGACAGGGGGACAATGAGCAGTTCTTC
TRBD2,few,TRBV2,TRBJ2-1,CADKLAGDYNEQFF,TGTGCCGACAAACTAGCGGGGGATTACAATGAGCAGTTCTTC
.,.,TRBV5-4,TRBJ2-3,CASSVGIASPDTQYF,TGTGCCAGCAGCGTAGGAATAGCATCTCCAGATACGCAGTATTTT
.,.,TRBV11-2,TRBJ2-7,CASSLDFSYEQYF,TGTGCCAGCAGCCTCGACTTTTCCTACGAGCAGTACTTC
.,.,TRBV6-2/TRBV6-3,TRBJ2-7,CASSRTSFEQYF,TGTGCCAGCAGCCGTACTAGTTTCGAGCAGTACTTC
.,.,TRBV5-4,TRBJ2-7,CASSLGRGSESYEQYF,TGTGCCAGCAGCTTAGGAAGAGGCAGCGAGTCCTACGAGCAGTACTTC
.,.,TRBV2,TRBJ2-7,CASSVVGVDEQYF,TGTGCCAGCAGTGTGGTCGGGGTCGACGAGCAGTACTTC
TRBD1,.,TRBV7-2,TRBJ2-2,CASSGLTGAGELFF,TGTGCCAGCAGCGGCCTCACAGGGGCGGGGGAGCTGTTTTTT
.,once,TRBV21-1,TRBJ2-2,CASTGSTTGELFF,TGTGCCAGCACCGGGTCGACCACCGGGGAGCTGTTTTTT
TRBD2,.,TRBV10-3,TRBJ2-7,CAISETPGGGFDEQYF,TGTGCCATCAGTGAGACCCCTGGGGGGGGGTTCGACGAGCAGTACTTC
.,.,TRBV29-1,TRBJ1-1,CSADTDRNTEAFF,TGCAGCGCCGACACGGACAGGAACACTGAAGCTTTCTTT
.,once,TRBV4-3,TRBJ1-2,CASSQGPHAREEGGGYTF,TGCGCCAGCAGCCAAGGCCCCCACGCCAGGGAGGAAGGAGGGGGCTACACCTTC
TRBD1,.,TRBV9,TRBJ1-3,CASSFSPKGQLSGNTIYF,TGTGCCAGCAGCTTTTCCCCCAAGGGACAGCTCTCTGGAAACACCATATATTTT
.,.,TRBV6-5,TRBJ2-7,CASSYSASSYEQYF,TGTGCCAGCAGTTACTCGGCCAGCTCCTACGAGCAGTACTTC
.,.,TRBV6-2/TRBV6-3,TRBJ2-5,CASSRRGGLETQYF,TGTGCCAGCAGCCGAAGGGGGGGCCTGGAGACCCAGTACTTC
TRBD1,.,TRBV7-9,TRBJ2-2,CASSFTGEAGELFF,TGTGCCAGCAGCTTTACAGGGGAAGCCGGGGAGCTGTTTTTT
TRBD2,.,TRBV7-9,TRBJ2-5,CASSLGSGGAETQYF,TGTGCCAGCAGCTTAGGGAGCGGGGGAGCTGAGACCCAGTACTTC
TRBD1,.,TRBV7-2,TRBJ2-2,CASSLGTGTGVGGELFF,TGTGCCAGCAGCTTAGGGACAGGGACAGGGGTAGGCGGGGAGCTGTTTTTT
TRBD2,.,TRBV9,TRBJ2-7,CASSVGGLAGTYEQYF,TGTGCCAGCAGCGTAGGAGGACTAGCGGGGACCTACGAGCAGTACTTC
.,once,TRBV5-4,TRBJ2-5,CASSLGLSMEETQYF,TGTGCCAGCAGCTTGGGACTATCAATGGAGGAGACCCAGTACTTC
TRBD1,.,TRBV19,TRBJ2-1,CASSPKRPRTGTNEQFF,TGTGCCAGTAGTCCCAAACGACCCCGGACAGGGACCAATGAGCAGTTCTTC
TRBD1,.,TRBV4-2,TRBJ1-2,CASSQGTGVSYTF,TGTGCCAGCAGCCAAGGGACAGGGGTTAGCTACACCTTC
TRBD1,.,TRBV5-1,TRBJ2-5,CASSQQTGGATQYF,TGCGCCAGCAGCCAACAGACAGGGGGGGCGACCCAGTACTTC
.,.,TRBV5-1,TRBJ2-2,CASSLGPVAADTGELFF,TGCGCCAGCAGCTTGGGCCCCGTGGCGGCGGACACCGGGGAGCTGTTTTTT
.,.,TRBV13,TRBJ1-2,CASSLGLGDINYGYTF,TGTGCCAGCAGCTTAGGCCTCGGGGACATTAACTATGGCTACACCTTC